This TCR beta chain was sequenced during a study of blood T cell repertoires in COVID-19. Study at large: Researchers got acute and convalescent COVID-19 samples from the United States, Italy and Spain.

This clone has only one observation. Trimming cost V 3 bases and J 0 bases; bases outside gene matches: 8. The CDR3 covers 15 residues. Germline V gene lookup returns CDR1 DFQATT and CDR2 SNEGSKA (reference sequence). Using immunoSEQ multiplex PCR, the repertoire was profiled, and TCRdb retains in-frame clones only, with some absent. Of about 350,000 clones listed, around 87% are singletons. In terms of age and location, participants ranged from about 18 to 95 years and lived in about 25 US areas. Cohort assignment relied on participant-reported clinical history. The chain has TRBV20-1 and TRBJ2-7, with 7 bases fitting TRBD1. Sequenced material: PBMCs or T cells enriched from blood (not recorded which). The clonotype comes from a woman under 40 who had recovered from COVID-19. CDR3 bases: TGCAGTGCTAGTCATTCGGGACAGCCCTCCTACGAGCAGTACTTC. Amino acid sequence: CSASHSGQPSYEQYF.